This T cell receptor (beta chain) was recorded in a study of blood T cell repertoires in COVID-19. Per germline, CDR1 SGHRS and CDR2 YFSETQ. The CDR3 runs to 14 residues. The V gene lost 1 base and the J gene lost 5 bases, with 9 bases spanning the gap. The data were produced by immunoSEQ multiplex PCR, yet TCRdb's version contains in-frame clones alone and is incomplete. Of under 90,000 clones in the sample, 65% to 90% were seen once. This clonotype was obtained from a man older than 75 with acute or convalescent COVID-19. V gene TRBV5-1 combines with J gene TRBJ1-4, with D possibly being TRBD1 (6 bases). The specimen sequenced was peripheral blood. CDR3 coding DNA: TGCGCCAGCAGCTTGATAGGACAGAATGAAAAACTGTTTTTT. Its protein is CASSLIGQNEKLFF.